These T cell receptor beta chains were read from a single sample in a study of post-analysis software for immune sequencing data. In TCRdb, the PCR reads were re-called with MiXCR into one record per CDR3 protein. The data hold fewer than 550,000 distinct CDR3 sequences, with 30% to 40% observed a single time. The sequenced sample was blood. Receptor source: a girl between 2 and 17 years old with multiple sclerosis. Each CDR3 is given with its conserved first and last residue. The order of the fields is J gene, clone size, CDR3 length, V gene, D gene, CDR3 DNA, CDR3 protein. D genes are given only for firm matches. Only part of the rows carry a size: once, few, many, or a class if the clone is expanded.

TRBJ1-1 few 15 TRBV2 - TGTGCCACCACAAAGGTGGGACAATCAAACACTGAAGCTTTCTTT CATTKVGQSNTEAFF
TRBJ2-5 - 17 TRBV20-1 TRBD2 TGCAGTGCTGGAACCGGGACTAGCGGGGAGACCCAAGAGACCCAGTACTTC CSAGTGTSGETQETQYF
TRBJ2-3 few 18 TRBV7-8 - TGTGCCAGCAGCTTAGCGCTCGTCGGCAGGGCAGCGGCAGATACGCAGTATTTT CASSLALVGRAAADTQYF
TRBJ2-7 - 12 TRBV9 - TGTGCCAGCAGCGTAGGATTCTACGAGCAGTACTTC CASSVGFYEQYF
TRBJ2-5 - 15 TRBV5-1 - TGCGCCAGCAGCTTGGCTTCGGCCCGGGGAGAGACCCAGTACTTC CASSLASARGETQYF
TRBJ2-2 few 15 TRBV3-1 - TGTGCCAGCAGCCCCTGGACGGCGAACACCGGGGAGCTGTTTTTT CASSPWTANTGELFF
TRBJ1-5 few 14 TRBV6-2/TRBV6-3 - TGTGCCAGCACTCGACCCCGCGGCAATCAGCCCCAGCATTTT CASTRPRGNQPQHF
TRBJ2-7 - 14 TRBV7-8 - TGTGCCAGCAGCTTAGGCAAACAGGGTTACGAGCAGTACTTC CASSLGKQGYEQYF
TRBJ2-7 - 13 TRBV20-1 TRBD1 TGCAGTGCTCAGACAGGGGGCAAAGGCGAGCAGTACTTC CSAQTGGKGEQYF
TRBJ2-3 many 14 TRBV29-1 TRBD1 TGCAGCGTTGGCGGGACAGGGACAACAGATACGCAGTATTTT CSVGGTGTTDTQYF
TRBJ2-3 few 14 TRBV10-3 - TGTGCCATCAGTGCCACAGAGGCGACAGATACGCAGTATTTT CAISATEATDTQYF
TRBJ2-1 many 13 TRBV18 - TGTGCCAGCTCACCAGACAGCTACAATGAGCAGTTCTTC CASSPDSYNEQFF
TRBJ2-5 - 15 TRBV11-2 TRBD1 TGTGCCAGCAGCCCCAACAGGGGCGGGTTGGAGACCCAGTACTTC CASSPNRGGLETQYF
TRBJ2-3 - 14 TRBV12-3/TRBV12-4 - TGTGCCAGCAGTGGCGGGGCTAGGGGAGATACGCAGTATTTT CASSGGARGDTQYF
TRBJ1-1 - 13 TRBV12-3/TRBV12-4 - TGTGCCAGCAGTCCAGACTTTGACACTGAAGCTTTCTTT CASSPDFDTEAFF
TRBJ2-1 - 12 TRBV10-3 - TGTGCCATCAACCAGGGGGGGGACGAGCAGTTCTTC CAINQGGDEQFF
TRBJ1-2 - 11 TRBV29-1 - - CSADRGYGCTF
TRBJ2-7 few 14 TRBV18 - TGTGCCAGCTCACCCCGACAGCGCTCCTACGAGCAGTACTTC CASSPRQRSYEQYF
TRBJ2-3 - 15 TRBV6-5 TRBD2 TGTGCCAGCAGGCCTACTAGCGTACTCACAGATACGCAGTATTTT CASRPTSVLTDTQYF
TRBJ1-4 - 15 TRBV6-5 - TGTGCCAGCAGTTACTCTGGGCCGAATAATGAAAAACTGTTTTTT CASSYSGPNNEKLFF
TRBJ2-7 - 13 TRBV20-1 - TGCAGTGCCAAGGGCGACAGGAGCTACGAGCAGTACTTC CSAKGDRSYEQYF
TRBJ1-5 - 17 TRBV4-1 TRBD1 TGCGCCAGCAGTCCCGTCGAGGGGACAGGAGATAATCAGCCCCAGCATTTT CASSPVEGTGDNQPQHF
TRBJ1-2 - 14 TRBV5-1 - TGCGCCAGCAGCTTTGGGGATCGCCAGTATGGCTACACCTTC CASSFGDRQYGYTF
TRBJ1-1 few 15 TRBV6-6 TRBD1 TGTGCCAGCAGTTACTTAGGAGGGGGCCGCACTGAAGCTTTCTTT CASSYLGGGRTEAFF
TRBJ2-3 few 15 TRBV11-2 - TGTGCCAGCAGCTTAGAACCTAGCCGCCCCGATACGCAGTATTTT CASSLEPSRPDTQYF
TRBJ1-5 - 16 TRBV12-3/TRBV12-4 - TGTGCCAGCAGTTTAACAAGGGGCTATAGCAATCAGCCCCAGCATTTT CASSLTRGYSNQPQHF
TRBJ2-7 few 13 TRBV3-1 - TGTGCCAGCAGCCGCCTGGGAGACTACGAGCAGTACTTC CASSRLGDYEQYF
TRBJ1-5 few 14 TRBV15 TRBD1 TGTGCCACCAGCAGTGGGACAGGCAATCAGCCCCAGCATTTT CATSSGTGNQPQHF
TRBJ1-1 - 11 TRBV20-1 TRBD1 TGCAGTGCTACCGACAGGGGTGAAGCTTTCTTT CSATDRGEAFF
TRBJ1-2 - 15 TRBV11-2 TRBD1 TGTGCCAGCAGCTTAACACCGGGACAGCTCTATGGCTACACCTTC CASSLTPGQLYGYTF
TRBJ2-1 - 19 TRBV24-1 - TGTGCCACCAGTGATTCCCAGGACGGCACGTTCCCCAAATACAATGAGCAGTTCTTC CATSDSQDGTFPKYNEQFF
TRBJ1-4 - 19 TRBV5-1 - TGCGCCAGCAGCTTGGCCGAGGGACACTCCTTTGCAACTAATGAAAAACTGTTTTTT CASSLAEGHSFATNEKLFF
TRBJ1-2 few 14 TRBV5-6 TRBD1 TGTGCCAGCAGCCGGGCGGGACAGATCTATGGCTACACCTTC CASSRAGQIYGYTF
TRBJ2-1 many 15 TRBV20-1 TRBD2 TGCAGTGCTAGAGGCGGGAGTGGGATATACAATGAGCAGTTCTTC CSARGGSGIYNEQFF
TRBJ2-7 - 14 TRBV6-1 TRBD1 TGTGCCAACAGCGTTGGGACAGGGGGCTCCGAGCAGTACTTC CANSVGTGGSEQYF
TRBJ2-4 once 13 TRBV3-1 - TGTGCCAGCAGCCAGGGACTTAGGGATGGGGAGTACTTC CASSQGLRDGEYF
TRBJ2-3 few 18 TRBV27 TRBD2 TGTGCCAGCAGTTCACTAGCGGGGGCCGCTAAGACCACAGATACGCAGTATTTT CASSSLAGAAKTTDTQYF
TRBJ1-1 - 15 TRBV7-9 - TGTGCCAGCAGCCAAGCACAGGGATATTATTCTGAAGCTTTCTTT CASSQAQGYYSEAFF
TRBJ1-2 - 14 TRBV5-1 TRBD1 TGCGCCAGCAGCGGGTCCGGGACAGGGTACGGCTACACCTTC CASSGSGTGYGYTF
TRBJ2-5 - 16 TRBV20-1 TRBD2 TGCAGTGCTGACGACGGACTAGCGGGGGGTCGGGAGACCCAGTACTTC CSADDGLAGGRETQYF
TRBJ1-1 - 15 TRBV6-1 - TGTGCCAGCAGTGAAGAGGGAGGGGGGTATACTGAAGCTTTCTTT CASSEEGGGYTEAFF
TRBJ2-3 few 9 TRBV20-1 - TGCAGTCCAAGTGGGGGCCAGTATTTT CSPSGGQYF
TRBJ1-1 - 15 TRBV5-1 - TGCGCCAGCAGCCCTGTGCCGGAACCGAACACTGAAGCTTTCTTT CASSPVPEPNTEAFF
TRBJ2-7 - 14 TRBV20-1 TRBD1 TGCAGTGCTCCGACAGGGGGAACCTCCTACGAGCAGTACTTC CSAPTGGTSYEQYF
TRBJ2-7 - 15 TRBV20-1 - TGCAGTGCTAGACCCCCGGGCAGGCTGAACTACGAGCAGTACTTC CSARPPGRLNYEQYF
TRBJ2-3 few 15 TRBV7-9 - TGTGCCAGCAGCTCATACGACAGGAGCACAGATACGCAGTATTTT CASSSYDRSTDTQYF
TRBJ1-2 - 15 TRBV7-8 - TGTGCCAGCAGCTTGATGGGGGGATTAAACTATGGCTACACCTTC CASSLMGGLNYGYTF